The sequence of this T cell receptor (beta chain) was determined in a study of patients and donors after allogeneic stem cell transplantation. Per germline, CDR1 SGHRS and CDR2 YFSETQ. Trimming removed 1 base at V and 6 bases at J, with 9 bases between. The CDR3 is 13 residues long. TCRdb reanalysed the RT-PCR reads using MiXCR and keeps one entry per CDR3 protein. Of around 200,000 distinct CDR3 sequences listed, 35% to 45% are singletons. The chain has TRBV5-1 and TRBJ2-3; no clear D. This TCR derives from a human donor who was either an allogeneic HSCT recipient or a stem cell or donor lymphocyte infusion donor (not recorded which). It is not recorded whose cells these are; they may come from a transplant donor. The source material was blood, either unsorted or a sorted T cell fraction (not recorded which). CDR3 coding DNA: TGCGCCAGCAGCTTGTCTCCTGGGGATACGCAGTATTTT. Encoded protein: CASSLSPGDTQYF.